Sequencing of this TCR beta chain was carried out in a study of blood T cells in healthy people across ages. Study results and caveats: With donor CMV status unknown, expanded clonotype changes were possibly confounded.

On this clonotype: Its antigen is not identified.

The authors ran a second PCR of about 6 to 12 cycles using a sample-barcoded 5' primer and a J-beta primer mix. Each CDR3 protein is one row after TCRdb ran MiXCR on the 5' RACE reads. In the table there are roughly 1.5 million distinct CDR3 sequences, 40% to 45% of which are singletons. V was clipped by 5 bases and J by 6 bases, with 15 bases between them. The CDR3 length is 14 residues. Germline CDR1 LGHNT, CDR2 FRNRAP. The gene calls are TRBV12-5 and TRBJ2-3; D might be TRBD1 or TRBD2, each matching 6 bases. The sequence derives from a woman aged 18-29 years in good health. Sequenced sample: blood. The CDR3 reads CASGPLGGPDTQYF. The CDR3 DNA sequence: TGTGCTAGTGGTCCCCTGGGGGGCCCGGATACGCAGTATTTT.